The rows below give T cell receptor beta chains drawn from one sample of a study of high-grade serous ovarian cancer treatment subgroups. Produced via immunoSEQ multiplex PCR; TCRdb's table is partial and in-frame only. The sample includes a few thousand clones, around 79% seen only once; the top ten take around 9.1%. The source material was tumor tissue. Receptors originate from a human donor with high-grade serous ovarian cancer. The CDR3 runs from the conserved cysteine through the conserved F or W. Each record gives: CDR3 protein, CDR3 DNA, J gene, clone size, D gene, V gene. D genes are given only for firm matches. Some rows mark clone size as missing; the rest say once, few, many or name a class of expanded clone.

CDR3: CATSRRTGGDYEQYF
DNA: TGTGCCACCAGCAGAAGGACAGGGGGGGACTACGAGCAGTACTTC
J: TRBJ2-7
size: -
D: TRBD1
V: TRBV15

CDR3: CASSAGGNYGYTF
DNA: TGCGCCAGCAGCGCAGGGGGTAACTATGGCTACACCTTC
J: TRBJ1-2
size: -
D: TRBD1
V: TRBV5-1

CDR3: CASSSGGQGAYEQYF
DNA: TGTGCCAGCAGTTCGGGGGGACAGGGGGCCTACGAGCAGTACTTC
J: TRBJ2-7
size: -
D: TRBD1
V: TRBV28

CDR3: CASSTNRGTEAFF
DNA: TGTGCCAGCAGCACGAACAGGGGCACTGAAGCTTTCTTT
J: TRBJ1-1
size: -
D: TRBD1
V: TRBV11-2

CDR3: CASSQGTSTDTQYF
DNA: TGTGCCAGCAGTCAGGGGACTAGCACAGATACGCAGTATTTT
J: TRBJ2-3
size: -
D: -
V: TRBV5-4

CDR3: CASTRTGQGDSPLHF
DNA: TGTGCCAGTACCAGGACGGGACAGGGGGACTCACCCCTCCACTTT
J: TRBJ1-6
size: -
D: TRBD1
V: TRBV19

CDR3: CASRAILETGELFF
DNA: TGTGCCAGCAGAGCAATACTAGAGACCGGGGAGCTGTTTTTT
J: TRBJ2-2
size: few
D: -
V: TRBV6-1

CDR3: CASSEASRGSYNEQFF
DNA: TGTGCCAGCAGTGAAGCTTCCAGAGGCTCCTACAATGAGCAGTTCTTC
J: TRBJ2-1
size: once
D: -
V: TRBV6-1

CDR3: CASSLYWVLEETQYF
DNA: TGTGCCAGCAGTTTATACTGGGTTCTAGAAGAGACCCAGTACTTC
J: TRBJ2-5
size: few
D: -
V: TRBV28

CDR3: CASSSRGGNTGELFF
DNA: TGTGCCAGCAGCTCGAGGGGGGGGAACACCGGGGAGCTGTTTTTT
J: TRBJ2-2
size: -
D: -
V: TRBV7-3

CDR3: CASSRPVTETQYF
DNA: TGTGCCAGCAGCCGACCCGTCACGGAGACCCAGTACTTC
J: TRBJ2-5
size: -
D: -
V: TRBV7-2

CDR3: CASSLSRQGFVSQTYNEQFF
DNA: TGTGCCAGCAGCTTATCCCGACAGGGTTTCGTCTCCCAAACCTACAATGAGCAGTTCTTC
J: TRBJ2-1
size: -
D: TRBD1
V: TRBV7-3

CDR3: CASGTGDPYEQYF
DNA: TGTGCCAGTGGAACAGGGGACCCCTACGAGCAGTACTTC
J: TRBJ2-7
size: -
D: TRBD1
V: TRBV6-5

CDR3: CASSFQGPRAKNIQYF
DNA: TGTGCCAGCAGTTTTCAGGGACCTAGAGCCAAAAACATTCAGTACTTC
J: TRBJ2-4
size: -
D: -
V: TRBV27

CDR3: CASSYSLWNQETQYF
DNA: TGTGCCAGCAGTTACTCGCTGTGGAACCAAGAGACCCAGTACTTC
J: TRBJ2-5
size: -
D: -
V: TRBV6-5

CDR3: CASSPIPGTGRGAFF
DNA: TGTGCCAGCAGTCCCATTCCCGGGACGGGACGAGGAGCTTTCTTT
J: TRBJ1-1
size: -
D: -
V: TRBV6-5

CDR3: CASSFYNRGTEAFF
DNA: TGTGCCAGCAGTTTTTACAACAGGGGGACTGAAGCTTTCTTT
J: TRBJ1-1
size: -
D: TRBD1
V: TRBV28

CDR3: CASSLAPDGEAFF
DNA: TGCGCCAGCAGCTTGGCCCCGGACGGTGAAGCTTTCTTT
J: TRBJ1-1
size: few
D: -
V: TRBV5-1

CDR3: CASLTGIPPQHF
DNA: TGTGCCAGCTTAACAGGGATACCGCCCCAGCATTTT
J: TRBJ1-5
size: -
D: -
V: TRBV7-3

CDR3: CASSTRASGSYEQYF
DNA: TGTGCCAGCAGTACGAGGGCTAGCGGTTCCTACGAGCAGTACTTC
J: TRBJ2-7
size: -
D: TRBD2
V: TRBV5-5

CDR3: CSVTRTATSYEQYF
DNA: TGCAGCGTTACCCGGACAGCTACCTCCTACGAGCAGTACTTC
J: TRBJ2-7
size: -
D: -
V: TRBV29-1

CDR3: CASSSSDRGYEQYF
DNA: TGCGCCAGCAGCTCCAGCGATCGAGGCTACGAGCAGTACTTC
J: TRBJ2-7
size: -
D: -
V: TRBV5-1

CDR3: CASSQDGLARNNEQFF
DNA: TGTGCCAGCAGCCAGGACGGACTAGCACGGAACAATGAGCAGTTCTTC
J: TRBJ2-1
size: once
D: TRBD2
V: TRBV4-2

CDR3: CASSQGGGNQPQHF
DNA: TGCGCCAGCAGCCAAGGGGGTGGCAATCAGCCCCAGCATTTT
J: TRBJ1-5
size: -
D: -
V: TRBV5-1

CDR3: CASSLSETSGVVGELFF
DNA: TGTGCCAGCAGCTTATCGGAGACTAGCGGGGTGGTCGGGGAGCTGTTTTTT
J: TRBJ2-2
size: -
D: TRBD2
V: TRBV11-2

CDR3: CASSPQGNTGELFF
DNA: TGTGCCAGCAGCCCACAGGGGAACACCGGGGAGCTGTTTTTT
J: TRBJ2-2
size: -
D: -
V: TRBV5-4

CDR3: CASSLLLGQGENTGELFF
DNA: TGTGCCAGCAGCTTATTGTTGGGGCAGGGGGAGAACACCGGGGAGCTGTTTTTT
J: TRBJ2-2
size: -
D: TRBD1
V: TRBV7-9

CDR3: CAWSPDRGRGTEAFF
DNA: TGTGCCTGGAGTCCTGACAGGGGGCGCGGCACTGAAGCTTTCTTT
J: TRBJ1-1
size: -
D: TRBD1
V: TRBV30

CDR3: CASSYGTDQETQYF
DNA: TGTGCCAGCAGTTACGGGACAGACCAAGAGACCCAGTACTTC
J: TRBJ2-5
size: -
D: TRBD1
V: TRBV6-6

CDR3: CASSLTSGGADEQFF
DNA: TGTGCCAGCAGTCTGACTAGCGGGGGGGCGGATGAGCAGTTCTTC
J: TRBJ2-1
size: -
D: TRBD2
V: TRBV6-1

CDR3: CASSLGGQGILETQYF
DNA: TGCGCCAGCAGCTTGGGGGGACAGGGGATCCTTGAGACCCAGTACTTC
J: TRBJ2-5
size: -
D: TRBD1
V: TRBV5-1

CDR3: CASARSGQGGGETQYF
DNA: TGTGCCAGCGCCCGTTCGGGACAGGGTGGTGGAGAGACCCAGTACTTC
J: TRBJ2-5
size: once
D: TRBD1
V: TRBV25-1

CDR3: CASSLGGTYADTQYF
DNA: TGTGCCAGCAGCCTTGGTGGGACTTATGCAGATACGCAGTATTTT
J: TRBJ2-3
size: -
D: -
V: TRBV7-9

CDR3: CASSPGLAGGPGGTQYF
DNA: TGTGCCAGCAGCCCGGGACTAGCGGGAGGGCCGGGGGGGACCCAGTACTTC
J: TRBJ2-5
size: -
D: TRBD2
V: TRBV27

CDR3: CSARASLGQYF
DNA: TGCAGTGCTAGAGCTAGCCTCGGGCAGTACTTC
J: TRBJ2-7
size: once
D: -
V: TRBV20-1